These 20 T cell receptor beta chains came from one sample sequenced in a study of blood T cell repertoires in COVID-19. Sequenced by immunoSEQ multiplex PCR; TCRdb stores in-frame clones only, minus some. The sample carries under 300,000 clones, about four fifths recorded once. Sequenced input: peripheral blood. These TCRs come from a woman in her 50s who had recovered from COVID-19.

The chain joins TRBV7-3 to TRBJ1-2, with TRBD1 matching 12 bases. The CDR3 is made up of 15 amino acids. Germline lookup yields CDR1 SGHTA and CDR2 FQGTGA. V was clipped by 3 bases and J by 4 bases; unmatched bases: 3. The CDR3 region is CASSLGQGAVYGYTF. DNA for the CDR3: TGTGCCAGCAGCTTGGGACAGGGGGCGGTCTATGGCTACACCTTC.

This sequence joins TRBV3-1 (or the pseudogene TRBV3-2) and TRBJ2-5; 8 bases agree with TRBD1. The CDR3 totals 16 residues. Trimming removed 3 bases from V and 3 bases from J; junction bases left unmatched: 9. The germline CDR1 and CDR2 sequences are LGHDT and YNNKEL (reference sequence). The CDR3 here is CASSHQLRTGKETQYF. In nucleotides, the CDR3 is TGTGCCAGCAGCCACCAGCTAAGGACAGGGAAAGAGACCCAGTACTTC.

V usage is TRBV7-2 and J usage is TRBJ2-1; D possibly corresponds to TRBD2 (5 bases). Germline V gene data show CDR1 as SGHTA and CDR2 as FQGNSA. The CDR3 has 13 amino acids. Trimming took off 8 bases at V and 9 bases at J, with 17 bases between the two ends. CDR3 in amino acids: CASGVARSIEQFF. CDR3 coding DNA: TGTGCCAGCGGGGTAGCGAGGTCTATTGAGCAGTTCTTC.

The chain is built from TRBV9 and TRBJ2-2; TRBD2 is a possible D gene (6 bases). V lost 3 bases, J lost 7 bases, and 16 bases lay in between. Germline assignment: CDR1 SGDLS and CDR2 YYNGEE. There are 15 residues in the CDR3. The DNA for the CDR3 is TGTGCCAGCAGCGGACTAGGGGCTACGGTCGGGGAGCTGTTTTTT. Translating it yields CASSGLGATVGELFF.

This clone showed up just a few times. This chain connects TRBV6-5 to TRBJ2-5, with 8 bases aligning to TRBD1. CDR1 is MNHEY and CDR2 is SVGAGI in the germline V gene. The V and J ends lost 6 bases and 5 bases, in that order; junction bases with no gene match: 8. The CDR3 runs 14 residues. The chain's CDR3 is CASRRDRGEETQYF. DNA for the CDR3: TGTGCCAGCAGGCGAGACAGGGGAGAGGAGACCCAGTACTTC.

The chain carries TRBV6-5 and TRBJ2-7, with 7 positions matching TRBD1. Trimming at V came to 6 bases and at J to 5 bases, leaving 4 bases not matched to a gene. Germline V lookup: CDR1 MNHEY, CDR2 SVGAGI. This CDR3 has 12 amino acids. DNA of the CDR3: TGTGCCAGCAGCGACAGGGTCCACGAGCAGTACTTC. Its translation is CASSDRVHEQYF.

The rearrangement joins TRBV29-1 to TRBJ2-5; 11 nucleotides agree with TRBD2. With V trimmed by 6 bases and J by 4 bases, 10 bases remained unmatched. CDR1 SQVTM and CDR2 ANQGSEA come from the germline V gene. This CDR3 has 15 residues. CDR3: CSVLILAGVAETQYF. The DNA for the CDR3 is TGCAGCGTCCTGATACTAGCGGGGGTTGCAGAGACCCAGTACTTC.

The rearrangement joins TRBV7-9 to TRBJ2-7; weak D call: TRBD1 (5 bases). The V end was cut by 0 bases, the J end by 2 bases, with 14 bases between. Germline V CDR1 and CDR2: SEHNR, FQNEAQ (reference sequence). This CDR3 contains 16 residues. The CDR3 DNA reads as TGTGCCAGCAGCTTAGCTGCGACAGTCTCCACCTACGAGCAGTACTTC. Its protein product is CASSLAATVSTYEQYF.

The J gene is TRBJ1-5, the V gene TRBV6-2 or TRBV6-3; D ambiguous. This CDR3 has 14 residues. V lost 6 bases and J lost 6, with 15 bases in between. CDR1 MNHEY and CDR2 SVGEGT come from the germline V gene. The CDR3 nucleotides read TGTGCCAGCAGCCCTTCGCAGAGGAGTCAGCCCCAGCATTTT. It translates to CASSPSQRSQPQHF.

The rearrangement uses TRBV4-3 and TRBJ1-2, with 7 bases fitting TRBD1. Unmatched junction bases numbered 15, after V lost 0 bases and J lost 5 bases. From germline, CDR1 is LGHNA and CDR2 YSLEER. The CDR3 has 18 amino acids. The CDR3 region is CASSQDGGTTGRRYGYTF. The CDR3 DNA sequence: TGCGCCAGCAGCCAAGACGGGGGAACGACAGGGCGTCGGTATGGCTACACCTTC.

This clone was counted a single time. The chain employs TRBV6-6 and TRBJ1-2; TRBD1 aligns across 9 bases. The CDR3 loop spans 15 amino acids. J was trimmed by 7 bases and V by 4 bases; bases with no gene match: 10. Germline CDR1 MNHNY, CDR2 SVGAGI (reference sequence). CDR3 bases: TGTGCCAGCAGTTCAACAGGGGGCAGGGGCGGTGGCTACACCTTC. Encoded protein: CASSSTGGRGGGYTF.

This rearrangement joins TRBV19 to TRBJ1-1; TRBD1 matches 10 bases. The CDR3 loop spans 15 amino acids. J gave up 4 bases and V 7 bases, and 9 bases lay outside the gene matches. Germline values: CDR1 LNHDA, CDR2 SQIVND (reference sequence). The CDR3 loop reads CASKGTGAPVTEAFF. CDR3 bases: TGTGCCAGTAAAGGGACAGGGGCCCCGGTCACTGAAGCTTTCTTT.

The chain uses TRBV7-2 and TRBJ1-3; D may be TRBD1 (5 bases). CDR3 length: 16 residues. V was cut by 5 bases and J by 0 bases, with 14 bases left in between. Per germline, CDR1 SGHTA and CDR2 FQGNSA. The CDR3, as DNA: TGTGCCAGCAGCCTCGTAGGGGCTTTCTCTGGAAACACCATATATTTT. This translates into CASSLVGAFSGNTIYF. The whole variable domain, filled in from reference TRBV7-2 and TRBJ1-3, reads GAGVSQSPSNKVTEKGKDVELRCDPISGHTALYWYRQSLGQGLEFLIYFQGNSAPDKSGLPSDRFSAERTGGSVSTLTIQRTQQEDSAVYLCASSLVGAFSGNTIYFGEGSWLTVV.

This chain connects TRBV11-2 to TRBJ2-2; D might be TRBD1 (5 bases). Germline V gives CDR1 SGHAT, CDR2 FQNNGV. Trimming took off 1 base at V and 6 bases at J, with 12 bases between the two ends. This CDR3 is 15 amino acids long. The CDR3 loop reads CASSLAALGAGELFF. DNA for the CDR3: TGTGCCAGCAGCTTAGCGGCCCTAGGGGCCGGGGAGCTGTTTTTT.

The chain couples TRBV5-1 to TRBJ2-5, with 8 bases identical to TRBD2. This CDR3 region has 15 residues. The V segment lost 3 bases and the J segment 1 base; nucleotides outside the gene matches: 5. Germline assignment: CDR1 SGHRS and CDR2 YFSETQ. Written as DNA, the CDR3 is TGCGCCAGCAGCTCCTTAGCGGGAACCCAAGAGACCCAGTACTTC. It is translated as CASSSLAGTQETQYF.

The chain links TRBV7-2 to TRBJ1-2, with unresolved D. The germline V gene encodes CDR1 SGHTA and CDR2 FQGNSA. The ends were cut back, 4 bases at V and 8 bases at J, with 11 bases in the middle. The CDR3 is 12 amino acids. In nucleotides, the CDR3 is TGTGCCAGCAGCTCCCTGGTTGGCGGCTACACCTTC. Translating it yields CASSSLVGGYTF.

The chain carries TRBV27 and TRBJ1-1, with 7 nucleotides matching TRBD1. The CDR3 contains 13 residues. J lost 8 bases, V lost 7 bases, and 10 bases had no gene match. CDR1 and CDR2 (germline): MNHEY, SMNVEV (reference sequence). The CDR3 is CASMLQGSGEAFF. In DNA form, the CDR3 reads TGTGCCAGCATGCTACAGGGGTCAGGGGAAGCTTTCTTT.

The chain couples TRBV24-1 to TRBJ2-3, with 7 nucleotides matching TRBD1. Germline-derived CDR1 and CDR2 are KGHDR and SFDVKD. V shed 3 bases and J 3 bases; nucleotides not matched to a gene: 5. This CDR3 is built from 15 residues. The CDR3 DNA is TGTGCCACCAGTGATACCCGACAGGGTACAGATACGCAGTATTTT. Its protein product is CATSDTRQGTDTQYF.

The genes are TRBV28 and TRBJ1-1, with D possibly being TRBD1 (5 bases). The CDR3 has 13 residues. Germline-derived CDR1 and CDR2 are MDHEN and SYDVKM. V lost 1 base and J 5 bases, leaving 8 bases between the germline ends. CDR3 bases: TGTGCCAGCAGTTTATTCGGGGGAACTGAAGCTTTCTTT. It translates to CASSLFGGTEAFF.

The chain joins TRBV5-1 to TRBJ2-2, with D possibly TRBD1 on 5 matching bases. Trimming removed 0 bases at V and 7 bases at J, with 10 bases between. This CDR3 has 14 residues. Germline CDR1 is SGHRS and CDR2 is YFSETQ. The CDR3 here is CASSLEQAIGELFF. Written as DNA, the CDR3 is TGCGCCAGCAGCTTGGAACAGGCTATCGGGGAGCTGTTTTTT.